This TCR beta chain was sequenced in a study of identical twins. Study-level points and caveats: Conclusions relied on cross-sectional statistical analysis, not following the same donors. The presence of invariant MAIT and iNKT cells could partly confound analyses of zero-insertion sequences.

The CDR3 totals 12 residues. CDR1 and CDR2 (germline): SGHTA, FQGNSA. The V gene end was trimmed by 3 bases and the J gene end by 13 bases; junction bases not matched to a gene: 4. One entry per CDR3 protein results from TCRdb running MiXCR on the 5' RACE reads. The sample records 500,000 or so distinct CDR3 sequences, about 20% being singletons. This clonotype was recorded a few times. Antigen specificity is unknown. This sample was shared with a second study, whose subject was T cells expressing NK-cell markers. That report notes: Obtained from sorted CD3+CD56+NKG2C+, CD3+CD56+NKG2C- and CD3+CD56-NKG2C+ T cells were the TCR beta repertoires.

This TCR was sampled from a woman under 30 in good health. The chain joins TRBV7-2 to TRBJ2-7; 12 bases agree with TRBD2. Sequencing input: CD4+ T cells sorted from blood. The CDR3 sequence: CASSFEGLAGYF. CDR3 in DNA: TGTGCCAGCAGCTTCGAGGGACTAGCGGGTTACTTC.